This T cell receptor (beta chain) emerged from a study of blood T cell repertoires in COVID-19. Study-level information: The United States, Italy and Spain supplied acute and convalescent COVID-19 samples. PBMCs, B-cell-depleted T cells, or T cells were the source of the cDNA or gDNA that made up the material.

Original handling: Reference gene primer amplification in the assay estimated nucleated cell counts. Produced via immunoSEQ multiplex PCR; TCRdb's table is partial and in-frame only. Clone size and V and J calls were adopted from that table, with D and trimming inferred from the DNA. The table records 95,000 to 120,000 clones, roughly 80% of them present only once. This TCR came from a man aged 45-65 years with acute or convalescent COVID-19. The sample consisted of peripheral blood.

CDR3 sequence (DNA): TGTGCCAGCTCACCCGGGACAGGGGAAAAACTGTTTTTT. This encodes CASSPGTGEKLFF. The genes are TRBV18 and TRBJ1-4; 9 positions agree with TRBD1. The CDR3 is made up of 13 amino acids. Germline CDR1 KGHSH, CDR2 LQKENI. V trimming: 3 bases; J trimming: 8 bases; junction bases outside the gene matches: 1.